The next 9 T cell receptor beta chains were all read from a single sample in a study of T cells in Graves' hyperthyroidism and ophthalmopathy. RNA transcripts yielded amplified TCR beta CDR3 regions. The primer set for the first-round RT-PCR of the TCR CDR3 was HTBI. TCRdb re-derived calls from the multiplex PCR reads in MiXCR, one entry per CDR3 protein. This sample has 35,000 to 40,000 distinct CDR3 sequences, with 49% found just once. Input material: blood. The origin of the receptors is a woman in her forties or fifties with Graves' hyperthyroidism that later progressed to Graves' ophthalmopathy.

J is TRBJ1-4 and V is TRBV19, with TRBD1 as a possible D gene (5 bases). The V gene's germline CDR1 is LNHDA and CDR2 SQIVND (reference sequence). V dropped 7 bases and J dropped 11 bases, with 23 bases sitting between them. The CDR3 length is 15 residues. The chain's CDR3 is CASKRGTNHGEKLFF. In nucleotides, the CDR3 is TGTGCCAGTAAACGGGGGACGAACCATGGAGAGAAACTGTTTTTT.

This clonotype was detected many times. The chain recombines TRBV20-1 with TRBJ2-1, with 7 nucleotides matching TRBD2. With 5 bases clipped from V and 7 bases from J, the junction kept 8 bases outside the gene matches. CDR3 length: 13 residues. Germline assignment: CDR1 DFQATT and CDR2 SNEGSKA (reference sequence). The CDR3 region has the DNA TGCAGTGCTTGGGGCGGGAGAAAGAATGAGCAGTTCTTC. Translating gives CSAWGGRKNEQFF.

V usage is TRBV18 and J usage is TRBJ1-2; unclear D gene. V gave up 2 bases and J gave up 8 bases, with 21 bases separating them. Per germline, CDR1 KGHSH and CDR2 LQKENI. CDR3 size: 16 residues. DNA for the CDR3: TGTGCCAGCTCACCATTGTTCCTTCGGCAGAACACCGGCTACACCTTC. Its protein product is CASSPLFLRQNTGYTF.

This clonotype has a single count. The V call is TRBV11-2, the J call TRBJ1-6, with no clear D. V shed 2 bases and J shed 9 bases, with 17 bases lying between them. CDR3 length: 16 residues. Germline CDR1 is SGHAT and CDR2 is FQNNGV. CDR3 sequence reads: CASSLSGRSKISPLHF. The CDR3 DNA is TGTGCCAGCAGCTTATCCGGCAGGAGTAAGATTTCACCCCTCCACTTT.

As concerns this clonotype: A much larger clone sits a single nucleotide away, making a read error possible. The CDR3 region is CASSPLGTDYNEQFF. The DNA for the CDR3 is TGTGCCAGCTCACCGCTCGGGACAGACTACAATGAGCAGTTCTTC. This chain joins TRBV10-3 and TRBJ2-1; 7 bases are a match to TRBD1. Looked up from germline, CDR1 is ENHRY and CDR2 is SYGVKD. J was trimmed by 3 bases and V by 10 bases; bases with no gene match: 12. The CDR3 is 15 amino acids.

This clonotype was counted only a few times. This chain joins TRBV20-1 and TRBJ2-1; 7 nucleotides line up with TRBD2. Unmatched junction bases numbered 11, after V lost 5 bases and J lost 4 bases. The CDR3 is 15 residues long. CDR1 and CDR2 (germline): DFQATT, SNEGSKA (reference sequence). CDR3 residues: CSASNGLAEYNEQFF. The CDR3 coding sequence is TGCAGTGCTTCGAATGGGCTAGCGGAATACAATGAGCAGTTCTTC.

V and J are TRBV9 and TRBJ1-2; 9 bases are shared with TRBD1. V gave up 3 bases and J gave up 8 bases; unmatched junction bases: 8. This CDR3 is 14 amino acids long. Germline V CDR1 and CDR2: SGDLS, YYNGEE. The CDR3 nucleotides read TGTGCCAGCAGCGGACAGGGGGTGGGCCTCGGCTACACCTTC. This translates into CASSGQGVGLGYTF. The full variable domain, in which reference TRBV9 and TRBJ1-2 provide the parts outside the CDR3, is DSGVTQTPKHLITATGQRVTLRCSPRSGDLSVYWYQQSLDQGLQFLIQYYNGEERAKGNILERFSAQQFPDLHSELNLSSLELGDSALYFCASSGQGVGLGYTFGSGTRLTVV.

At least ten counts were recorded for this clonotype. J is TRBJ2-1 and V is TRBV19, with D possibly matching TRBD2 (6 bases). V lost 5 bases and J lost 9, with 17 bases in between. This CDR3 is built from 14 residues. Germline V CDR1 and CDR2: LNHDA, SQIVND (reference sequence). The CDR3 protein is CASSAVRRVGEQFF. Here the CDR3 DNA reads TGTGCCAGTAGTGCTGTTCGGAGGGTGGGTGAGCAGTTCTTC.

In its sample, this clonotype ranks as medium-sized (0.01 to 0.1%). The genes are TRBV20-1 and TRBJ2-7; weak D call: TRBD2 (6 bases). The ends were cut back, 6 bases at V and 4 bases at J, with 13 bases in the middle. CDR1 is DFQATT, CDR2 SNEGSKA, per germline (reference sequence). The CDR3 is 12 amino acids. CDR3 loop: CSALAEGYEQYF. As DNA, the CDR3 is TGCAGTGCACTAGCTGAGGGTTACGAGCAGTACTTC.